The 24 T cell receptor beta chains below come from one sample, sequenced in a study of cytomegalovirus exposure and HLA in healthy donors. Primers included in the PCR were 60 Vbeta and 13 Jbeta primers. Method: immunoSEQ multiplex PCR; TCRdb's copy keeps in-frame clones and lacks some. The sample holds fewer than 65,000 clones; roughly 80% are singletons and the top ten take 3% to 4%. Input material: PBMCs. The receptors shown here come from a woman aged 40-49 years in good health and CMV-seropositive.

The genes are TRBV19 and TRBJ1-2, with 9 positions matching TRBD1. Germline trimming cut 8 bases from V and 7 bases from J; bases unmatched to any gene: 11. CDR1 LNHDA and CDR2 SQIVND come from the germline V gene (reference sequence). The CDR3 spans 14 residues. CDR3 region: CASHITGGSRGYTF. The CDR3 DNA follows: TGTGCCAGTCACATAACAGGGGGCTCTCGTGGCTACACCTTC.

V usage is TRBV2 and J usage is TRBJ2-5; 15 bases are shared with TRBD2. V was clipped by 7 bases and J by 9 bases; unmatched bases: 12. Looked up from germline, CDR1 is SNHLY and CDR2 is FYNNEI. The CDR3 covers 16 residues. CDR3 sequence reads: CASKGTSGGQGSPQYF. The CDR3 DNA follows: TGTGCCAGCAAGGGGACTAGCGGGGGGCAGGGGAGTCCCCAGTACTTC. Full variable domain (rest looked up from reference TRBV2 and TRBJ2-5): EPEVTQTPSHQVTQMGQEVILRCVPISNHLYFYWYRQILGQKVEFLVSFYNNEISEKSEIFDDQFSVERPDGSNFTLKIRSTKLEDSAMYFCASKGTSGGQGSPQYFGPGTRLLVL.

This clone was counted between two and nine times. This chain joins TRBV5-1 and TRBJ1-1, with TRBD1 matching 9 bases. The J segment lost 1 base and the V segment lost 5 bases, leaving 9 bases of the junction unmatched. Looked up from germline, CDR1 is SGHRS and CDR2 is YFSETQ. CDR3 size: 16 residues. For the CDR3, the DNA is TGCGCCAGCAGTAGGACAGGGGAGATTGGGAACACTGAAGCTTTCTTT. Translating it yields CASSRTGEIGNTEAFF.

This chain connects TRBV4-2 to TRBJ1-2, with D tentatively TRBD1 (5 bases). Germline-derived CDR1 and CDR2 are LGHNA and YNFKEQ. Trimming cost V 0 bases and J 2 bases, with 10 bases left between them. CDR3 size: 15 residues. The CDR3 loop is CASSQDGQGNYGYTF. As DNA, the CDR3 is TGTGCCAGCAGCCAAGATGGTCAGGGAAACTATGGCTACACCTTC.

The chain has TRBV7-9 and TRBJ1-3; maybe TRBD1 (5 bases). Trimming shortened V by 3 bases and J by 8 bases, and 11 bases separated the two germline ends. This CDR3 has 13 amino acids. Germline CDR1 is SEHNR and CDR2 is FQNEAQ (reference sequence). The CDR3 spells CASSFFGGDTIYF. In nucleotides, the CDR3 is TGTGCCAGCAGCTTCTTCGGGGGGGACACCATATATTTT.

The chain links TRBV29-1 to TRBJ1-1; D may be TRBD1 (6 bases). CDR1 is SQVTM and CDR2 is ANQGSEA in the germline V gene. Trimming stripped 3 bases from V and 5 bases from J, with 10 bases between. This CDR3 is built from 12 residues. The CDR3 DNA is TGCAGCGTTGAGGCAGGGGAAACTGAAGCTTTCTTT. This sequence encodes CSVEAGETEAFF.

CDR3 sequence: CAWSVVRYNEQFF. Here the CDR3 DNA reads TGTGCCTGGAGTGTAGTACGGTACAATGAGCAGTTCTTC. The J gene is TRBJ2-1, the V gene TRBV30; D gene ambiguous. The length of the CDR3 is 13 residues. Trimming took 0 bases from V and 4 from J, leaving 7 bases between them. Germline V gene sequence: CDR1 GTSNPN, CDR2 SVGIG (reference sequence).

This clone was counted a few times. The chain uses TRBV6-1 and TRBJ2-5; 9 nucleotides align to TRBD2. Germline trimming cut 10 bases from V and 5 bases from J; bases unmatched to any gene: 8. CDR1 and CDR2 from the germline V gene are MNHNS and SASEGT. The CDR3 length is 13 residues. DNA of the CDR3: TGTGCCACCCCCAGGCGGGGGGGCGAGACCCAGTACTTC. Translating it yields CATPRRGGETQYF.

In DNA form, the CDR3 reads TGTGCCACCAGCAGAGCTACAGGATATGGCTACACCTTC. Translating it yields CATSRATGYGYTF. This rearrangement joins TRBV15 to TRBJ1-2; maybe TRBD1 (5 bases). The CDR3 is 13 amino acids. Germline V gene sequence: CDR1 LNHNV, CDR2 YYDKDF (reference sequence). Trimming removed 1 base from V and 5 bases from J, with 8 bases in between. The complete variable domain, with remaining parts taken from reference TRBV15 and TRBJ1-2, reads DAMVIQNPRYQVTQFGKPVTLSCSQTLNHNVMYWYQQKSSQAPKLLFHYYDKDFNNEADTPDNFQSRRPNTSFCFLDIRSPGLGDTAMYLCATSRATGYGYTFGSGTRLTVV.

The rearrangement joins TRBV29-1 to TRBJ1-1, with D perhaps matching TRBD1 (6 bases). Trimming pared 5 bases from V and 2 bases from J, leaving 18 bases between. The germline gives CDR1 SQVTM, CDR2 ANQGSEA. This CDR3 has 15 amino acids. The CDR3 DNA reads TGCAGCGTTTTCGGCAGAACAGGGATAAACACTGAAGCTTTCTTT. Its translation is CSVFGRTGINTEAFF. Supplemented by reference TRBV29-1 and TRBJ1-1, the full variable domain reads SAVISQKPSRDICQRGTSLTIQCQVDSQVTMMFWYRQQPGQSLTLIATANQGSEATYESGFVIDKFPISRPNLTFSTLTVSNMSPEDSSIYLCSVFGRTGINTEAFFGQGTRLTVV.

The chain recombines TRBV7-7 with TRBJ2-7; the D call may be TRBD1 or TRBD2 (6 bases each). CDR1 and CDR2 (germline): SSHAT, FNYEAQ (reference sequence). This CDR3 is 16 amino acids long. As DNA, the CDR3 is TGTGCTAGCGGCCCAGGGGACCGGGACGGTGCCTACGAGCAGTACTTC. It translates to CASGPGDRDGAYEQYF.

The chain recombines TRBV6-5 with TRBJ2-5; no reliable D call. CDR1 and CDR2 (germline): MNHEY, SVGAGI. The CDR3 contains 16 residues. The germline V and J ends were trimmed by 2 bases and 0 bases, with 13 bases remaining between them. DNA of the CDR3: TGTGCCAGCAGTTACAGAACTAATCGCTACCAAGAGACCCAGTACTTC. This sequence encodes CASSYRTNRYQETQYF.

The genes are TRBV4-1 and TRBJ1-1, with 7 bases aligning to TRBD1. Germline CDR1 reads MGHRA; CDR2 reads YSYEKL. CDR3 length: 15 residues. Unmatched junction bases numbered 7, after V lost 2 bases and J lost 4 bases. CDR3 region: CASSQPTGKITEAFF. The CDR3 region has the DNA TGCGCCAGCAGCCAACCGACAGGGAAGATCACTGAAGCTTTCTTT.

This clone was seen more than once but under ten times. This sequence joins TRBV5-6 and TRBJ2-5; TRBD2 agrees at 9 bases. The V and J ends lost 1 base and 6 bases, in that order; junction bases with no gene match: 13. The germline V gene encodes CDR1 SGHDT and CDR2 YYEEEE. This CDR3 has 17 amino acids. The DNA of the CDR3 is TGTGCCAGCAGCTTGCCCCCCGGCGGGGGGGCCGGGAAGACCCAGTACTTC. It yields the protein CASSLPPGGGAGKTQYF.

This clone was detected a few times. CDR3 loop: CAWGRVPDTQYF. The CDR3 DNA reads as TGTGCCTGGGGCCGTGTTCCAGATACGCAGTATTTT. V usage is TRBV30 and J usage is TRBJ2-3; D is unclear. Germline V gives CDR1 GTSNPN, CDR2 SVGIG (reference sequence). The CDR3 runs to 12 residues. V gave up 5 bases and J gave up 4 bases, with 10 bases separating them. The full variable domain, with the rest looked up from reference TRBV30 and TRBJ2-3, is SQTIHQWPATLVQPVGSPLSLECTVEGTSNPNLYWYRQAAGRGLQLLFYSVGIGQISSEVPQNLSASRPQDRQFILSSKKLLLSDSGFYLCAWGRVPDTQYFGPGTRLTVL.

A few counts support this clone. The chain uses TRBV5-1 and TRBJ2-5, with TRBD2 matching 9 bases. This CDR3 has 14 residues. V dropped 4 bases and J dropped 2; count of bases not matched to a gene: 3. In germline, CDR1 is SGHRS, CDR2 YFSETQ. In DNA, the CDR3 is TGCGCCAGCAGCGCGCGGGGGGGACAAGAGACCCAGTACTTC. Encoded protein: CASSARGGQETQYF.

The rearrangement joins TRBV9 to TRBJ2-7; weak D call: TRBD1 (5 bases). Trimming cost V 3 bases and J 4 bases, with 8 bases left between them. This CDR3 region has 12 residues. Germline-derived CDR1 and CDR2 are SGDLS and YYNGEE. DNA for the CDR3: TGTGCCAGCAGCGGGTCAGGGTACGAGCAGTACTTC. It encodes CASSGSGYEQYF.

This sequence joins TRBV7-9 and TRBJ1-1; tentatively, D is TRBD1 (6 bases). This CDR3 spans 15 amino acids. CDR1 is SEHNR and CDR2 is FQNEAQ in the germline V gene (reference sequence). The V gene lost 10 bases and the J gene lost 1 base, with 19 bases spanning the gap. CDR3 protein: CATHSGALGNTEAFF. The CDR3 DNA sequence: TGTGCCACCCATTCAGGGGCCTTAGGGAACACTGAAGCTTTCTTT.

This clone was seen a handful of times. This sequence joins TRBV7-9 and TRBJ1-3, with no clear D. Germline assignment: CDR1 SEHNR and CDR2 FQNEAQ (reference sequence). V lost 2 bases to trimming and J lost 2 bases, with 13 bases between them. The CDR3 sequence is 16 residues long. In nucleotides, the CDR3 is TGTGCCAGCAGCTTATTTTCGGGAGGGCCTGGAAACACCATATATTTT. Translating it yields CASSLFSGGPGNTIYF.

Only one count was recorded for this clone. J is TRBJ2-4 and V is TRBV7-9, with D maybe TRBD1 (6 bases). Trimming pared 1 base from V and 3 bases from J, leaving 10 bases between. The V gene's germline CDR1 is SEHNR and CDR2 FQNEAQ (reference sequence). CDR3 length equals 15 residues. The CDR3 region has the DNA TGTGCCAGCAGCTTAGGGGGGCTGGGCAAAAACATTCAGTACTTC. It specifies CASSLGGLGKNIQYF.

The chain employs TRBV6-1 and TRBJ1-1, with a weak D call TRBD1 (5 bases). Germline CDR1 reads MNHNS; CDR2 reads SASEGT. V was pared by 1 base and J by 4 bases, with 13 bases between. This CDR3 has 15 amino acids. Written as DNA, the CDR3 is TGTGCCAGCAGTGAAGGGTCAGGGCTCTTCACTGAAGCTTTCTTT. It yields the protein CASSEGSGLFTEAFF.

The chain uses TRBV5-6 and TRBJ2-7; D is unresolved. The CDR3 has 14 amino acids. CDR1 SGHDT and CDR2 YYEEEE come from the germline V gene. Trimming took 2 bases from V and 4 from J, leaving 13 bases between them. CDR3: CASSFSMAHYEQYF. DNA of the CDR3: TGTGCCAGCAGCTTTTCGATGGCTCATTACGAGCAGTACTTC.

The V gene is TRBV5-6, the J gene TRBJ2-5, with no clear D. The CDR3 contains 15 residues. The V and J ends lost 1 base and 1 base respectively, with 11 bases between them. Germline values: CDR1 SGHDT, CDR2 YYEEEE. CDR3 loop: CASSLYQALQETQYF. The CDR3 bases are TGTGCCAGCAGCTTGTACCAGGCCCTCCAAGAGACCCAGTACTTC.

The rearrangement links TRBV30 to TRBJ2-2; maybe TRBD2 (5 bases). Trimming left V 4 bases short and J 3 bases short, with 15 bases between. Germline V gene data show CDR1 as GTSNPN and CDR2 as SVGIG (reference sequence). The CDR3 loop spans 15 amino acids. DNA for the CDR3: TGTGCCTGGACCGCCCCGGGATCACACACCGGGGAGCTGTTTTTT. Residues: CAWTAPGSHTGELFF.